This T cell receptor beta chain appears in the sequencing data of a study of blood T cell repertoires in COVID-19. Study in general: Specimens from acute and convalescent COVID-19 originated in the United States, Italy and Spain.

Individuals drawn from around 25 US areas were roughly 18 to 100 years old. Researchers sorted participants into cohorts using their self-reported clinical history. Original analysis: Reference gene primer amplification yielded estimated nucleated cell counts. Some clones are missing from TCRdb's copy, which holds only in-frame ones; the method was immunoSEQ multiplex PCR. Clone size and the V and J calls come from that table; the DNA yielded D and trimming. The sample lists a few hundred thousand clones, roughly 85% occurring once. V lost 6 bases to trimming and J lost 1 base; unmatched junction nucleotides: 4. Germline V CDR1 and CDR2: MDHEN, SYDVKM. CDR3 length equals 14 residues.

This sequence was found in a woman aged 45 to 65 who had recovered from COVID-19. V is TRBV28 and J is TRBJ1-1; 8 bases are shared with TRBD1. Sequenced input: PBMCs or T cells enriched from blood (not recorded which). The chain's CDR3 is CASRTTGENTEAFF. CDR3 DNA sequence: TGTGCCAGCAGGACGACAGGGGAGAACACTGAAGCTTTCTTT.